Included here is one T cell receptor (beta chain) sequence, with context. Antigen unknown. Germline loops: CDR1 MNHEY, CDR2 SMNVEV (reference sequence). The CDR3 spans 14 residues. V trimming: 3 bases; J trimming: 5 bases; junction bases outside the gene matches: 5. This sample was included in a study of blood T cells in healthy people across ages. Study results and caveats: A roughly linear fall in TCR beta diversity per million T cells was seen with increasing age. Those diversity estimates obtained from one million T cells were thought to be underestimates.

For the second PCR, which ran for roughly 7 to 11 cycles, a sample-barcoded 5' primer and a J-beta primer mix were used. TCRdb recomputed calls from the 5' RACE reads with MiXCR, one row per CDR3 protein. The repertoire consists of 890,000 or so distinct CDR3 sequences, with around 62% occurring once and the leading ten covering 25% to 35%. This rearrangement joins TRBV27 to TRBJ1-2, with 8 bases that match TRBD1. Input material: blood. This clonotype originated in a man aged 30-40 years in good health. CDR3 loop: CASSFGGQVYGYTF. Here the CDR3 DNA reads TGTGCCAGCAGTTTTGGGGGACAGGTTTATGGCTACACCTTC.